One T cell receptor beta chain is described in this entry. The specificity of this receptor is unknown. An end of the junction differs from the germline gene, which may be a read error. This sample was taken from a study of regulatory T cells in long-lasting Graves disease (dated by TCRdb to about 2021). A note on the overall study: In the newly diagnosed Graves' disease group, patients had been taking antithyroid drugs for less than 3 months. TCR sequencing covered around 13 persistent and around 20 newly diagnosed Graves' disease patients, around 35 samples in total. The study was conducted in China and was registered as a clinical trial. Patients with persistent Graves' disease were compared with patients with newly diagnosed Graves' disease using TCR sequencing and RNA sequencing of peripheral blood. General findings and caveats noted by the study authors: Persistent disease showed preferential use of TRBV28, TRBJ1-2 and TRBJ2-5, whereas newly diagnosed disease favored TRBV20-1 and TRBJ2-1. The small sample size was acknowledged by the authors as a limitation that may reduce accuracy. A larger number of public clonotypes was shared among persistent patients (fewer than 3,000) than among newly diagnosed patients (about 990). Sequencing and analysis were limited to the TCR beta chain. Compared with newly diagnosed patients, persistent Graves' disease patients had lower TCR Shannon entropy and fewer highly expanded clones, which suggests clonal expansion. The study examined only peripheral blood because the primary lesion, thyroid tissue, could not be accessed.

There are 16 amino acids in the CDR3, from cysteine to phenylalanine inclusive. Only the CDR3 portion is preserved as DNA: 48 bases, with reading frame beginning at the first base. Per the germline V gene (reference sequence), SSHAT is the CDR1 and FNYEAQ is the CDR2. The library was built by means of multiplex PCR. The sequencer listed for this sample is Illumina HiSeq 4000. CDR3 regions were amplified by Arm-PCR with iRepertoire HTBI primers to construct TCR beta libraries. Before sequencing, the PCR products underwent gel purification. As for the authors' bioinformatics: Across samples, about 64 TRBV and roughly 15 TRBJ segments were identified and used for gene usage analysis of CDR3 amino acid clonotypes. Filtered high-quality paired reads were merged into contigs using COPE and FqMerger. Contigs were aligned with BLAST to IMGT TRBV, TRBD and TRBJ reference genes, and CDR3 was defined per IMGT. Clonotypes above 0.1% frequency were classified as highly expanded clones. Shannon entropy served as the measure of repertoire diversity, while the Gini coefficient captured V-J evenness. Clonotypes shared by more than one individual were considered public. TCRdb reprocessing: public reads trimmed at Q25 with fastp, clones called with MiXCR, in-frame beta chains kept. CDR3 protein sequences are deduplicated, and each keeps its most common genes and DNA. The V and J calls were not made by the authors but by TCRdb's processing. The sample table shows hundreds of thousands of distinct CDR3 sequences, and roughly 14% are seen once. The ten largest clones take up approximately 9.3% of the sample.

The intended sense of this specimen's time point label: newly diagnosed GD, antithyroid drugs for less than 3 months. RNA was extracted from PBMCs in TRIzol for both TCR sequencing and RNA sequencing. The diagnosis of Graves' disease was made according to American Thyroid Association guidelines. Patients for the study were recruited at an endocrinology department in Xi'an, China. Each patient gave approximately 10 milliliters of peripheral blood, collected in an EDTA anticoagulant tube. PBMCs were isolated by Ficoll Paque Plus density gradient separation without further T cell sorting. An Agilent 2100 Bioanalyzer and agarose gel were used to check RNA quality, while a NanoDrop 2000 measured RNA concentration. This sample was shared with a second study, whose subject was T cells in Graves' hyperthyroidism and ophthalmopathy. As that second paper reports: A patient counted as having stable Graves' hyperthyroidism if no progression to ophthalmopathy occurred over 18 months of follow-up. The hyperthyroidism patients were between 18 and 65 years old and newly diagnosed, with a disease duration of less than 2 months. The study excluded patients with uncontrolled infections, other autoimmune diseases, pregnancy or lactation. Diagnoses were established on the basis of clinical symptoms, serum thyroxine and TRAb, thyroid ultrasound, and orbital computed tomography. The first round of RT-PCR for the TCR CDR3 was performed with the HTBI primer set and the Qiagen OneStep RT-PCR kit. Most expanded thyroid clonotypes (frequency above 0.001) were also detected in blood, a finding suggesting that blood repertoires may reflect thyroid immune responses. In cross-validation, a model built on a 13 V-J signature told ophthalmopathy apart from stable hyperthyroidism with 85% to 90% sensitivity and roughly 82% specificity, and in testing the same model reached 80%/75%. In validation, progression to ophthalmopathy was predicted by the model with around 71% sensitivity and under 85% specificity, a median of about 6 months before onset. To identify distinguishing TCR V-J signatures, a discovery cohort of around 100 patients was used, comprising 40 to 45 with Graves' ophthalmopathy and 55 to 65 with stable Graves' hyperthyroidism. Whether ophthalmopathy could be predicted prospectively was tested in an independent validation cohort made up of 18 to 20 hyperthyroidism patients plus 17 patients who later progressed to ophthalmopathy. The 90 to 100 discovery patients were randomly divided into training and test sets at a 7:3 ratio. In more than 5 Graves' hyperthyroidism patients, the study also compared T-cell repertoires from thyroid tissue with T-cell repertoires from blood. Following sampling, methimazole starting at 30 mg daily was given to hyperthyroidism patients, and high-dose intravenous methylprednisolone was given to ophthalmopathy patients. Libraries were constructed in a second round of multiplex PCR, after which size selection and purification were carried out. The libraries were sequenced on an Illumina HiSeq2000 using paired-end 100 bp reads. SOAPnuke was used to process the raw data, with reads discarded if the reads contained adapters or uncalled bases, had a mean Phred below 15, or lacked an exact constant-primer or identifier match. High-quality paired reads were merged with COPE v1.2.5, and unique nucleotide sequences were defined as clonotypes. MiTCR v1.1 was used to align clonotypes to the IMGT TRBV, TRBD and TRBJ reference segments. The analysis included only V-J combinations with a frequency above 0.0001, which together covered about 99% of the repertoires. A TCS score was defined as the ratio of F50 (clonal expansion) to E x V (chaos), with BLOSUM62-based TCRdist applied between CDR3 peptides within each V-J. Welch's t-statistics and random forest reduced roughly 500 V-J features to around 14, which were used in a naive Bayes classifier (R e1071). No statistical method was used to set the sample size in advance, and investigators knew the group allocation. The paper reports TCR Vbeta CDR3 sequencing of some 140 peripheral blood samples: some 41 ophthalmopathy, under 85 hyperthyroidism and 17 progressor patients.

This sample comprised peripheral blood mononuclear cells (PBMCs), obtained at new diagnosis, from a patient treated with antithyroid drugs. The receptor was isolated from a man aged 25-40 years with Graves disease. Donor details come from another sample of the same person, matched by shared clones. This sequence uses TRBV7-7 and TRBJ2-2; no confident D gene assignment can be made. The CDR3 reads CASSLRQPPNTGELFF. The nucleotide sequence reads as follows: TGTGCTAGCAGCTTAAGGCAGCCTCCGAACACCGGGGAGCTGTTTTTT.